The present TCR beta chain was sequenced within a study of T cells in Graves' hyperthyroidism and ophthalmopathy. Study results and caveats: In validation, the model predicted ophthalmopathy. These predictions came a median approximately 6.5 months before onset. In blood, most of the thyroid clonotypes expanded above 0.001 were also present.

TCR beta CDR3 region amplification was performed from RNA transcripts. TCR CDR3 regions were first amplified by RT-PCR with HTBI primers. TCRdb ran MiXCR on the multiplex PCR reads and lists one entry per CDR3 protein. The sample carries about 500,000 distinct CDR3 sequences, 40% to 55% recorded once. With 1 base removed from V and 4 bases from J, the gap between germline ends came to 11 bases. The germline gives CDR1 MGHDK, CDR2 SYGVNS. The CDR3 contains 14 residues. Remarks on this clonotype: Its antigen is not known.

This TCR came from an adult woman with Graves' disease, either hyperthyroidism or ophthalmopathy (not recorded which). Sequencing used peripheral blood or thyroid tissue (not recorded which). The gene calls are TRBV25-1 and TRBJ2-7, with D maybe TRBD1 (5 bases). CDR3 region: CASSEFVTVYEQYF. CDR3 DNA sequence: TGTGCCAGCAGTGAATTCGTGACAGTGTACGAGCAGTACTTC.